This T cell receptor (beta chain) was observed in a study of cytomegalovirus exposure and HLA in healthy donors (dated by TCRdb to 2017 to 2019). About the study as a whole: According to a later analysis, the 110 or so validation repertoires were produced on the same platform as the 680 or so repertoires of the first cohort. The aim of the study was to test whether cataloging public T cell receptors could identify signatures of past pathogen exposure. A separate validation cohort of roughly 130 different subjects was used in addition to the 666-subject first cohort. To predict cytomegalovirus infection status, the study brought together high-throughput TCR immunosequencing, statistical association of individual TCRs with disease status, and machine learning. Beyond this particular receptor, the publication reports: A few of the identified cytomegalovirus-associated TCR beta chains were confirmed in vitro to be specific for cytomegalovirus antigens. The classifier was reported to diagnose cytomegalovirus status with high specificity and sensitivity in both the original cohort and the validation cohort. Most TCR sequences were seen in very few donors, while some public TCRs were found in many individuals. Subsequent analysis determined that TCRs grouped into clusters in the first cohort also showed a tendency toward co-occurrence across the roughly 110 validation repertoires, and 94% of cluster scores exceeded 0. According to the authors, the approach could potentially be generalized to other disease states and immunological phenotypes. In the study, some 180 TCR beta chains were listed as associated with cytomegalovirus. A later analysis lacked HLA typing for the validation cohort, so it scored co-occurrence in that cohort across all 110 or so repertoires.

V trim: 7 bases; J trim: 2 bases; unmatched bases: 5. From its cysteine to its phenylalanine, the CDR3 spans 14 amino acids. The only DNA kept is the CDR3, 42 bases in frame from the first base. Based on the germline V gene (reference sequence), the CDR1 and CDR2 sequences are LNHDA and SQIVND. The donors were included in the validation cohort of around 120 subjects, a group kept apart from the roughly 680-subject first cohort. This clone was counted a few times. Its recognized antigen is unknown. Qualities for individual bases were not recorded, and no much larger clone is one base off. The receptor library was made with the immunoSEQ multiplex PCR assay. The authors' analysis ran thus. A statistical classification framework was developed to diagnose cytomegalovirus status using the catalog of TCR beta chain sequences. TCRdb took this table from immuneACCESS and kept in-frame rearrangements with V and J called. Such tables lack part of the clones; where checked against another copy, unresolved V genes explain under half of the gap, and the rest is unexplained. That table supplies the V and J calls and clone size; D and trimming were determined from the DNA. The sample table contains 65,000 or so clones; only one count was recorded for under 95% of them. About 1.2% of the sample comes from the top ten.

The material sequenced was PBMCs. This clonotype was sampled from a woman aged 18-29 years in good health and CMV-seronegative. The sequence links TRBV19 to TRBJ1-5; TRBD1 agrees with 7 junctional bases. This receptor has the CDR3 CASTRTGGNQPQHF. The bases read TGTGCCAGTACACGGACAGGTGGCAATCAGCCCCAGCATTTT.